Below, 28 T cell receptor beta chains from the same sample are listed, as sequenced in a study of T cells in localized non-small cell lung cancer. Some clones are missing from TCRdb's copy, which holds only in-frame ones; the method was immunoSEQ multiplex PCR. The sample comprises under 30,000 clones, approximately 86% of which are singletons, and roughly 14% rests with the top ten. The input for sequencing was peripheral blood, taken before any cancer treatment. All receptors come from a female donor older than 55 with stage I lung adenocarcinoma.

The rearrangement joins TRBV5-4 to TRBJ1-2, with 9 bases identical to TRBD1. The ends lost 4 bases at V and 4 bases at J; junction bases unmatched: 5. The CDR3 is 14 residues long. Germline V gene sequence: CDR1 SGHNT, CDR2 YYREEE (reference sequence). The CDR3 DNA follows: TGTGCCAGCAGCCCCATGACAGGGGGCTATGGCTACACCTTC. This gives the protein CASSPMTGGYGYTF.

The CDR3 is CASSRTSGESTDTQYF. The CDR3, as DNA: TGTGCCAGCAGCCGGACTAGCGGGGAGAGCACAGATACGCAGTATTTT. V is TRBV7-3 and J is TRBJ2-3; 12 positions agree with TRBD2. The CDR3 covers 16 residues. From germline, CDR1 is SGHTA and CDR2 FQGTGA. The V and J ends lost 5 bases and 0 bases, in that order; junction bases with no gene match: 3.

The chain carries TRBV5-1 and TRBJ2-1, with D perhaps given as TRBD1 or TRBD2 (5 bases each). CDR3 length: 13 residues. The V gene lost 3 bases and the J gene lost 8 bases, with 12 bases spanning the gap. Germline CDR1 reads SGHRS; CDR2 reads YFSETQ. This CDR3 is CASSSGAVDEQFF. The DNA of the CDR3 is TGCGCCAGCAGCTCCGGGGCGGTCGATGAGCAGTTCTTC. Full variable domain (missing parts from reference TRBV5-1 and TRBJ2-1): KAGVTQTPRYLIKTRGQQVTLSCSPISGHRSVSWYQQTPGQGLQFLFEYFSETQRNKGNFPGRFSGRQFSNSRSEMNVSTLELGDSALYLCASSSGAVDEQFFGPGTRLTVL.

This clone turned up a few times. V and J are TRBV19 and TRBJ1-2; no reliable D call. With 5 bases removed from V and 6 bases from J, the gap between germline ends came to 13 bases. The CDR3 consists of 13 residues. CDR1 is LNHDA and CDR2 is SQIVND in the germline V gene (reference sequence). CDR3 nucleotides: TGTGCCAGTAGTGTCGGGAGGACTGATGGCTACACCTTC. Amino acid sequence: CASSVGRTDGYTF.

The rearrangement uses TRBV5-1 and TRBJ2-1, with D possibly TRBD2 on 6 matching bases. V was pared by 0 bases and J by 0 bases, with 10 bases between. CDR3 length: 16 amino acids. Germline V gene lookup returns CDR1 SGHRS and CDR2 YFSETQ. The CDR3: CASSLGGGASYNEQFF. For the CDR3, the DNA is TGCGCCAGCAGCTTGGGGGGAGGCGCCTCCTACAATGAGCAGTTCTTC.

This chain uses TRBV5-6 with TRBJ1-5; D might be TRBD1 (6 bases). V lost 1 base, J lost 4 bases, and 12 bases lay in between. Per germline, CDR1 SGHDT and CDR2 YYEEEE. The CDR3 spans 15 residues. The CDR3 DNA sequence: TGTGCCAGCAGCTTGTCGGGGGCGCGGAATCAGCCCCAGCATTTT. Its translation: CASSLSGARNQPQHF.

The chain joins TRBV6-5 to TRBJ1-2; weak D call: TRBD1 (6 bases). The CDR3 runs 15 residues. Germline loops: CDR1 MNHEY, CDR2 SVGAGI. V was shortened by 6 bases and J by 8 bases, with 22 bases between the two germline ends. The CDR3 here is CASRPPGTKAGGYTF. CDR3 DNA: TGTGCCAGCAGACCACCCGGGACAAAGGCAGGAGGCTACACCTTC.

The chain couples TRBV6-1 to TRBJ2-5; 10 nucleotides line up with TRBD2. Germline V gives CDR1 MNHNS, CDR2 SASEGT. The CDR3 totals 16 residues. V dropped 3 bases and J dropped 4; count of bases not matched to a gene: 8. DNA of the CDR3: TGTGCCAGCAGTGACCAGCCGGGACTAGCGACAGAGACCCAGTACTTC. Translation: CASSDQPGLATETQYF.

V gene TRBV6-6 combines with J gene TRBJ2-1; D is unresolved. The CDR3 runs 12 residues. CDR1 is MNHNY, CDR2 SVGAGI, per germline (reference sequence). Trimming took 2 bases from V and 5 from J, leaving 4 bases between them. CDR3 nucleotide sequence: TGTGCCAGCAGTTACCAGGACAATGAGCAGTTCTTC. Translation: CASSYQDNEQFF.

The chain combines TRBV21-1 with TRBJ2-7; TRBD1 is the table's D call, not checked against the DNA. TRBV21-1 is noted as a pseudogene. The CDR3 covers 15 residues. CDR3 coding DNA: TGTGCCAGCATACCGAGGGACAGGGGGGCCTACGAGCAGTACTTC. Its translation is CASIPRDRGAYEQYF.

The chain couples TRBV5-1 to TRBJ2-7; TRBD1 aligns across 10 bases. CDR1 is SGHRS and CDR2 is YFSETQ in the germline V gene. There are 15 residues in the CDR3. The ends lost 2 bases at V and 3 bases at J; junction bases unmatched: 5. CDR3 bases: TGCGCCAGCAGCTTATTTGGGACAGGGGACTACGAGCAGTACTTC. It specifies CASSLFGTGDYEQYF.

V usage is TRBV29-1 and J usage is TRBJ1-1; D possibly corresponds to TRBD1 (5 bases). Deletions cut 1 base from V and 2 bases from J, with 14 bases between. The CDR3 is 15 residues long. CDR1 and CDR2 (germline): SQVTM, ANQGSEA. The DNA for the CDR3 is TGCAGCGTTGAAGGCCAGGGAAAGGATAACACTGAAGCTTTCTTT. The encoded protein is CSVEGQGKDNTEAFF.

Written as DNA, the CDR3 is TGTGCCAGCAGCTTAGAGGGGGGCGGAGATACGCAGTATTTT. Its translation: CASSLEGGGDTQYF. The chain uses TRBV11-3 and TRBJ2-3, with D perhaps assigned TRBD1 or TRBD2 (6 bases each). CDR1 is SGHNT and CDR2 is YENEEA in the germline V gene. Trimming pared 0 bases from V and 5 bases from J, leaving 9 bases between. There are 14 residues in the CDR3.

The rearrangement joins TRBV9 to TRBJ1-3; 8 bases are shared with TRBD1. The ends lost 0 bases at V and 4 bases at J; junction bases unmatched: 9. Germline V gene data show CDR1 as SGDLS and CDR2 as YYNGEE. This CDR3 comprises 17 residues. The CDR3 loop reads CASSVAPGQAGGNTIYF. CDR3 DNA sequence: TGTGCCAGCAGCGTAGCCCCGGGACAGGCTGGCGGAAACACCATATATTTT.

This clone was picked up a small number of times. V usage is TRBV4-1 and J usage is TRBJ1-3; weak D call: TRBD1 (6 bases). The CDR3 has 12 amino acids. The V gene's germline CDR1 is MGHRA and CDR2 YSYEKL. The V end lost 10 bases, the J end lost 8 bases, and 15 bases lay between the germline ends. The CDR3 nucleotides read TGCGCCACCAGGGGCCAGACGTACACCATATATTTT. Translation gives CATRGQTYTIYF.

This chain uses TRBV14 with TRBJ1-1; 11 positions agree with TRBD1. Germline V gene data show CDR1 as SGHDN and CDR2 as FVKESK. The length of the CDR3 is 13 residues. V lost 4 bases, J lost 11 bases, and 6 bases stayed unmatched. DNA of the CDR3: TGTGCCAGCAGCCTGGGACAGGGGGTGAAGGCTTTCTTT. Translation gives CASSLGQGVKAFF.

Only a few counts were recorded for this clone. CDR3 in amino acids: CATQGGVGNTEAFF. DNA for the CDR3: TGTGCCACCCAGGGCGGGGTCGGAAACACTGAAGCTTTCTTT. The chain recombines TRBV6-1 with TRBJ1-1, with a tentative D call TRBD1 (5 bases). The CDR3 has 14 amino acids. Between the trimmed V and J ends, which lost 10 bases and 2 bases, there was a span of 17 bases. Germline assignment: CDR1 MNHNS and CDR2 SASEGT.

The chain employs TRBV7-9 and TRBJ2-7, with TRBD1 as a possible D gene (6 bases). CDR3 size: 15 residues. Germline CDR1 reads SEHNR; CDR2 reads FQNEAQ (reference sequence). Trimming removed 4 bases from V and 2 bases from J, with 15 bases in between. The CDR3 region has the DNA TGTGCCAGCAGCTCCTCACAGGGAAACCCCTACGAGCAGTACTTC. Translation: CASSSSQGNPYEQYF.

The chain recombines TRBV5-1 with TRBJ2-3, with TRBD2 identical over 12 bases. The CDR3 runs to 18 residues. Germline lookup yields CDR1 SGHRS and CDR2 YFSETQ. J was trimmed by 4 bases and V by 1 base; bases with no gene match: 10. DNA of the CDR3: TGCGCCAGCAGCTTGTATAGACTAGCGGGAGATGGGGCAGATACGCAGTATTTT. Its translation: CASSLYRLAGDGADTQYF.

The rearrangement links TRBV2 to TRBJ2-5; 12 nucleotides align to TRBD2. The J segment lost 3 bases and the V segment lost 5 bases, leaving 4 bases of the junction unmatched. The CDR3 has 15 amino acids. CDR1 and CDR2 (germline): SNHLY, FYNNEI. CDR3 sequence (DNA): TGTGCCAGCAGTCGCCGACTAGCGGGGGAAGAGACCCAGTACTTC. Its protein is CASSRRLAGEETQYF.

The chain carries TRBV27 and TRBJ2-1, with TRBD2 as a possible D gene (6 bases). The V gene lost 3 bases and the J gene lost 9 bases, with 21 bases spanning the gap. The CDR3 is made up of 16 amino acids. Germline V gene data show CDR1 as MNHEY and CDR2 as SMNVEV (reference sequence). CDR3 in DNA: TGTGCCAGCAGTTTGGGTAGCGGAGTAGACTATCTTGAGCAGTTCTTC. Translating it yields CASSLGSGVDYLEQFF.

The chain recombines TRBV18 with TRBJ2-5; D is possibly TRBD1 (5 bases). This CDR3 has 14 residues. Germline V gene lookup returns CDR1 KGHSH and CDR2 LQKENI. Between the trimmed V and J ends, which lost 4 bases and 1 base, there was a span of 10 bases. The CDR3 DNA sequence: TGTGCCAGCTCACGATCAGGGTTCCAAGAGACCCAGTACTTC. Amino acids: CASSRSGFQETQYF.

This chain connects TRBV10-3 to TRBJ1-2, with 7 bases matching TRBD1. The CDR3 consists of 13 residues. J gave up 4 bases and V 6 bases, and 5 bases lay outside the gene matches. The germline V gene has CDR1 ENHRY and CDR2 SYGVKD. The CDR3: CAIRGGQSYGYTF. In DNA, the CDR3 is TGTGCCATCAGGGGGGGACAGAGCTATGGCTACACCTTC.

This chain uses TRBV11-2 with TRBJ2-1; D unresolved. Germline CDR1 SGHAT, CDR2 FQNNGV. V was clipped by 0 bases and J by 6 bases, with 21 bases between them. The CDR3 contains 18 residues. This chain's CDR3 is CASSLDTGIRTRRNEQFF. DNA of the CDR3: TGTGCCAGCAGCTTAGATACTGGTATACGGACCAGGCGCAATGAGCAGTTCTTC.

The V gene is TRBV19, the J gene TRBJ2-3, with D unresolved. Trimming took 5 bases from V and 5 from J, leaving 14 bases between them. CDR1 is LNHDA and CDR2 is SQIVND in the germline V gene (reference sequence). This CDR3 spans 14 amino acids. The CDR3 DNA sequence: TGTGCCAGTAGTTGGGGTCAGAGAGGAGATACGCAGTATTTT. Translated, it gives CASSWGQRGDTQYF.

The V call is TRBV29-1, the J call TRBJ1-1, with no clear D. The germline V gene has CDR1 SQVTM and CDR2 ANQGSEA. This CDR3 is built from 13 residues. V lost 6 bases and J lost 0, with 11 bases in between. The CDR3 DNA sequence: TGCAGCGTGGCACGAGGTTTGAACACTGAAGCTTTCTTT. Its protein product is CSVARGLNTEAFF.

This clone showed up just once. J is TRBJ2-7 and V is TRBV14; D remains unclear. The CDR3 contains 12 residues. Trimming removed 5 bases at V and 3 bases at J, with 8 bases between. CDR1 and CDR2 from the germline V gene are SGHDN and FVKESK. The CDR3 region is CASSADRYEQYF. The CDR3 coding sequence is TGTGCCAGCAGCGCGGATCGCTACGAGCAGTACTTC.

The chain employs TRBV9 and TRBJ2-6; the match to TRBD2 covers 7 bases. V trimming: 3 bases; J trimming: 3 bases; junction bases outside the gene matches: 24. The CDR3 has 22 amino acids. CDR1 is SGDLS and CDR2 is YYNGEE in the germline V gene. The CDR3 DNA reads as TGTGCCAGCAGCGCCATAGCCCTCGGGGGGTCGAGGCACGGGGTTGGGGCCAACGTCCTGACTTTC. Translation gives CASSAIALGGSRHGVGANVLTF.